Shown below are 25 T cell receptor beta chains from a single sample sequenced in a study of T cell responses to AZD1222 COVID-19 vaccine. Sequenced by immunoSEQ multiplex PCR; TCRdb stores in-frame clones only, minus some. The table has about 180,000 clones, about 86% seen once; the top ten hold 7.5% to 9.5%. The specimen was peripheral blood, collected on day 0 of AZD1222 vaccination. The receptors were gathered from an adult in good health.

The J gene is TRBJ2-7, the V gene TRBV3-1 (or the pseudogene TRBV3-2); D possibly corresponds to TRBD1 (5 bases). V was trimmed by 0 bases and J by 5 bases, leaving 11 bases between them. There are 14 residues in the CDR3. CDR1 is LGHDT, CDR2 YNNKEL, per germline (reference sequence). This CDR3 reads CASSQDPGSDEQYF. The CDR3 nucleotides are TGTGCCAGCAGCCAAGACCCAGGGTCGGACGAGCAGTACTTC.

This rearrangement joins TRBV5-4 to TRBJ1-2, with TRBD1 matching 11 bases. The CDR3 sequence is 15 residues long. The V and J ends lost 4 bases and 7 bases, in that order; junction bases with no gene match: 9. From germline, CDR1 is SGHNT and CDR2 YYREEE (reference sequence). The CDR3 DNA follows: TGTGCCAGCAGCCCTCGGACAGGGGGCGCGGGTGGCTACACCTTC. Translation gives CASSPRTGGAGGYTF.

This clone came up a few times. This chain links TRBV5-6 with TRBJ1-2; D gene unclear. Per the germline V gene, CDR1 is SGHDT and CDR2 is YYEEEE. The CDR3 has 13 amino acids. Trimming cost V 0 bases and J 8 bases, with 11 bases left between them. Here the CDR3 reads CASSLERVVGYTF. The DNA for the CDR3 is TGTGCCAGCAGCTTGGAGAGGGTGGTGGGCTACACCTTC.

This clone occurred once. The chain carries TRBV4-1 and TRBJ1-1, with D maybe TRBD1 (6 bases). The CDR3 is made up of 12 amino acids. Germline V lookup: CDR1 MGHRA, CDR2 YSYEKL. Trimming left V 6 bases short and J 8 bases short, with 13 bases between. The CDR3 is CASSHRVGEAFF. The CDR3 nucleotides are TGCGCCAGCAGTCACAGGGTAGGGGAAGCTTTCTTT.

This clone was seen just once. V usage is TRBV28 and J usage is TRBJ2-7; 12 bases align to TRBD2. This CDR3 region has 15 residues. Per germline, CDR1 MDHEN and CDR2 SYDVKM. The V and J ends lost 6 bases and 4 bases, in that order; junction bases with no gene match: 7. The CDR3 coding sequence is TGTGCCAGCAGCTCGACTAGCGGGGGAGCTTACGAGCAGTACTTC. Protein: CASSSTSGGAYEQYF.

The gene calls are TRBV7-6 and TRBJ2-7; D is ambiguous. Germline V gene lookup returns CDR1 SGHVS and CDR2 FNYEAQ. The CDR3 extends over 16 amino acids. Trimming removed 1 base from V and 3 bases from J, with 16 bases in between. CDR3 region: CASSLVRVLRGYEQYF. The CDR3 nucleotides are TGTGCCAGCAGCTTAGTTCGGGTTTTGAGAGGCTACGAGCAGTACTTC.

The gene calls are TRBV9 and TRBJ2-3; a weak D match, TRBD2 (5 bases). CDR3 length: 16 amino acids. The V and J ends lost 0 bases and 1 base respectively, with 12 bases between them. Germline CDR1 SGDLS, CDR2 YYNGEE. CDR3 DNA sequence: TGTGCCAGCAGCGTAGGTGGAAGCGGCGGCACAGATACGCAGTATTTT. The encoded protein is CASSVGGSGGTDTQYF.

Of note for this clone: Distinct nucleotide sequences in the sample also encode this CDR3. The chain is built from TRBV6-5 and TRBJ2-7; a weak D match, TRBD2 (5 bases). This CDR3 spans 13 amino acids. The germline gives CDR1 MNHEY, CDR2 SVGAGI. V dropped 0 bases and J dropped 3 bases, with 6 bases sitting between them. As DNA, the CDR3 is TGTGCCAGCAGTTACTCCGGGGACTACGAGCAGTACTTC. It is translated as CASSYSGDYEQYF.

V is TRBV28 and J is TRBJ2-3; a possible D gene is TRBD2 (6 bases). There are 15 residues in the CDR3. Trimming took 6 bases from V and 2 from J, leaving 15 bases between them. From germline, CDR1 is MDHEN and CDR2 SYDVKM. The CDR3 here is CASRLGGAFTDTQYF. CDR3 in DNA: TGTGCCAGCAGGCTGGGCGGGGCCTTCACAGATACGCAGTATTTT. Full variable domain (outside the CDR3, taken from reference TRBV28 and TRBJ2-3): DVKVTQSSRYLVKRTGEKVFLECVQDMDHENMFWYRQDPGLGLRLIYFSYDVKMKEKGDIPEGYSVSREKKERFSLILESASTNQTSMYLCASRLGGAFTDTQYFGPGTRLTVL.

This chain uses TRBV30 with TRBJ1-2; tentatively, D is TRBD1 (6 bases). The CDR3 is made up of 15 amino acids. V dropped 0 bases and J dropped 0 bases, with 11 bases sitting between them. Germline lookup yields CDR1 GTSNPN and CDR2 SVGIG (reference sequence). As DNA, the CDR3 is TGTGCCTGGAGTGTAGGCTCAGGGGCTAACTATGGCTACACCTTC. It codes for CAWSVGSGANYGYTF.

The rearrangement links TRBV19 to TRBJ2-7; D gene unclear. Germline assignment: CDR1 LNHDA and CDR2 SQIVND (reference sequence). The V and J ends lost 8 bases and 2 bases respectively, with 13 bases between them. The CDR3 spans 13 residues. CDR3 protein: CASSSGITYEQYF. The DNA for the CDR3 is TGTGCCAGTTCTTCTGGGATCACCTACGAGCAGTACTTC.

The V call is TRBV28, the J call TRBJ1-5; D is undetermined. In germline, CDR1 is MDHEN, CDR2 SYDVKM. Trimming cost V 3 bases and J 4 bases, with 4 bases left between them. The CDR3 covers 12 residues. The DNA for the CDR3 is TGTGCCAGCAGTTTCGAGAATCAGCCCCAGCATTTT. It specifies CASSFENQPQHF.

This sequence joins TRBV7-8 and TRBJ1-5; 7 bases match TRBD1. The V gene end was trimmed by 5 bases and the J gene end by 2 bases; junction bases not matched to a gene: 9. The CDR3 is 16 residues long. CDR1 and CDR2 from the germline V gene are SGHVS and FQNEAQ. This CDR3 is CASSPGYRGRNQPQHF. CDR3 DNA sequence: TGTGCCAGCAGCCCGGGATACAGGGGACGCAATCAGCCCCAGCATTTT.

J is TRBJ2-7 and V is TRBV4-1, with D unresolved. CDR1 and CDR2 (germline): MGHRA, YSYEKL. The CDR3 spans 16 residues. V dropped 4 bases and J dropped 1 base, with 17 bases sitting between them. This chain's CDR3 is CASSPVNNRISYEQYF. CDR3 nucleotide sequence: TGCGCCAGCAGCCCCGTTAACAACCGAATTTCCTACGAGCAGTACTTC.

This chain uses TRBV6-1 with TRBJ1-5, with a tentative D call TRBD1 (5 bases). Per the germline V gene, CDR1 is MNHNS and CDR2 is SASEGT. V dropped 2 bases and J dropped 3 bases, with 8 bases sitting between them. CDR3 length equals 14 residues. DNA of the CDR3: TGTGCCAGCAGTGAATGGGGGAACAATCAGCCCCAGCATTTT. Protein sequence: CASSEWGNNQPQHF.

CDR3 loop: CASSSPSAGQNTEAFF. The CDR3 region has the DNA TGTGCCAGCAGTTCGCCATCCGCAGGGCAGAACACTGAAGCTTTCTTT. The V call is TRBV6-2 or TRBV6-3, the J call TRBJ1-1, with TRBD1 as a possible D gene (5 bases). The CDR3 runs 16 residues. The germline V gene has CDR1 MNHEY and CDR2 SVGEGT. The V gene lost 4 bases and the J gene lost 1 base, with 16 bases spanning the gap.

The V and J genes are TRBV28 and TRBJ1-1; possible D gene TRBD1, 6 bases. The CDR3 contains 15 residues. V lost 4 bases to trimming and J lost 3 bases, with 15 bases between them. The germline CDR1 and CDR2 sequences are MDHEN and SYDVKM. As DNA, the CDR3 is TGTGCCAGCAGTTCTCTAAGGGGGAGGTACACTGAAGCTTTCTTT. Translating gives CASSSLRGRYTEAFF.

This chain uses TRBV7-9 with TRBJ1-4; 7 bases match TRBD1. CDR1 and CDR2 from the germline V gene are SEHNR and FQNEAQ (reference sequence). The CDR3 loop spans 16 amino acids. J lost 2 bases, V lost 5 bases, and 8 bases had no gene match. Here the CDR3 reads CASSPQLTGTNEKLFF. The CDR3 DNA follows: TGTGCCAGCAGCCCCCAACTGACAGGGACTAATGAAAAACTGTTTTTT. Variable domain in full (rest from reference TRBV7-9 and TRBJ1-4): DTGVSQNPRHKITKRGQNVTFRCDPISEHNRLYWYRQTLGQGPEFLTYFQNEAQLEKSRLLSDRFSAERPKGSFSTLEIQRTEQGDSAMYLCASSPQLTGTNEKLFFGSGTQLSVL.

V usage is TRBV4-1 and J usage is TRBJ2-7; 7 bases match TRBD1. Trimming took 2 bases from V and 4 from J; bases not matched to a gene: 5. The CDR3 sequence is 14 residues long. Germline CDR1 and CDR2: MGHRA and YSYEKL. Here the CDR3 reads CASSQRQGLYEQYF. CDR3 DNA sequence: TGCGCCAGCAGCCAAAGACAGGGTCTTTACGAGCAGTACTTC.

The V and J genes are TRBV4-1 and TRBJ1-1, with no clear D. Germline V gene lookup returns CDR1 MGHRA and CDR2 YSYEKL. CDR3 length: 13 residues. V shed 0 bases and J shed 11 bases, with 13 bases lying between them. DNA of the CDR3: TGCGCCAGCAGCCAAGATCGGGAGGGTGGGGCTTTCTTT. This codes for CASSQDREGGAFF.

CDR3 residues: CASGLAGGLGETQYF. Written as DNA, the CDR3 is TGTGCCAGCGGACTAGCGGGGGGGCTCGGGGAGACCCAGTACTTC. The chain is built from TRBV7-2 and TRBJ2-5; TRBD2 matches 15 bases. The CDR3 length is 15 residues. V dropped 8 bases and J dropped 5; count of bases not matched to a gene: 6. CDR1 is SGHTA, CDR2 FQGNSA, per germline.

V usage is TRBV19 and J usage is TRBJ1-2; 11 bases are shared with TRBD1. The CDR3 loop spans 14 amino acids. In germline, CDR1 is LNHDA, CDR2 SQIVND (reference sequence). V dropped 10 bases and J dropped 6; count of bases not matched to a gene: 10. As DNA, the CDR3 is TGTGCCACCAACGACGGGACAGGGGGAAATGGCTACACCTTC. The encoded protein is CATNDGTGGNGYTF.

The rearrangement uses TRBV4-1 and TRBJ1-2; a weak D match, TRBD1 (5 bases). The V gene's germline CDR1 is MGHRA and CDR2 YSYEKL. V dropped 1 base and J dropped 8 bases, with 17 bases sitting between them. CDR3 length: 15 amino acids. CDR3 DNA: TGCGCCAGCAGCCAAGCCGGGACCCGGGGCAGCGGCTACACCTTC. It translates to CASSQAGTRGSGYTF.

The rearrangement links TRBV19 to TRBJ1-5; no definite D call. Germline CDR1 reads LNHDA; CDR2 reads SQIVND (reference sequence). The CDR3 length is 14 residues. The V end was cut by 3 bases, the J end by 5 bases, with 11 bases between. The CDR3 reads CASSILYTYQPQHF. CDR3 DNA sequence: TGTGCCAGTAGTATCTTGTATACCTATCAGCCCCAGCATTTT.

For the CDR3, the DNA is TGTGCCACCAGTGACCCCCGGGACGTCTCCTACGAGCAGTACTTC. Translation: CATSDPRDVSYEQYF. This chain joins TRBV24-1 and TRBJ2-7, with D perhaps given as TRBD1 or TRBD2 (5 bases each). V lost 4 bases and J lost 0, with 12 bases in between. The germline gives CDR1 KGHDR, CDR2 SFDVKD. The CDR3 is made up of 15 amino acids.